A single sample is the source of the 14 T cell receptor beta chains below, sequenced in a study of blood T cell repertoires in COVID-19. Sequenced by immunoSEQ multiplex PCR; TCRdb stores in-frame clones only, minus some. Among under 300,000 clones listed, 80% to 85% were seen once. Sample: peripheral blood. Every receptor here comes from a woman aged 60-75 years with active or convalescent COVID-19.

This clone occurred a few times. The chain links TRBV6-5 to TRBJ2-2; D remains ambiguous. Trimming left V 10 bases short and J 3 bases short, with 12 bases between. CDR3 length: 13 amino acids. In germline, CDR1 is MNHEY, CDR2 SVGAGI. The CDR3 is CATRGVHTGELFF. CDR3 sequence (DNA): TGTGCCACCCGCGGAGTCCACACCGGGGAGCTGTTTTTT.

The J gene is TRBJ1-1, the V gene TRBV6-4; 7 bases are shared with TRBD1. V lost 6 bases and J lost 9; bases outside the gene matches: 13. The CDR3 is 14 amino acids. Germline V gene lookup returns CDR1 MRHNA and CDR2 SNTAGT. The CDR3 bases are TGTGCCAGCAGGGTGACAGGGCAATCCCCCCAAGCTTTCTTT. Translation: CASRVTGQSPQAFF.

The chain is built from TRBV7-9 and TRBJ1-1; D is perhaps TRBD1 (6 bases). Deletions cut 1 base from V and 8 bases from J, with 17 bases between. Germline CDR1 and CDR2: SEHNR and FQNEAQ (reference sequence). The CDR3 runs to 15 residues. The CDR3 region has the DNA TGTGCCAGCAGCTTAGGAGGGGGACGGGGACCCGAAGCTTTCTTT. This sequence encodes CASSLGGGRGPEAFF.

This clone was found a few times. This chain uses TRBV30 with TRBJ1-1; no clear D. V shed 1 base and J shed 3 bases, with 3 bases lying between them. Germline values: CDR1 GTSNPN, CDR2 SVGIG (reference sequence). The CDR3 sequence is 11 residues long. The CDR3 DNA sequence: TGTGCCTGGAGTGACTACACTGAAGCTTTCTTT. This codes for CAWSDYTEAFF.

The rearrangement links TRBV4-3 to TRBJ2-1; D may be TRBD2 (6 bases). The CDR3 is 17 residues long. Trimming took off 8 bases at V and 0 bases at J, with 20 bases between the two ends. Germline V lookup: CDR1 LGHNA, CDR2 YSLEER. CDR3 region: CASAGSLWDFSYNEQFF. The CDR3 coding sequence is TGCGCCAGCGCCGGTAGTCTTTGGGACTTCTCCTACAATGAGCAGTTCTTC.

The genes are TRBV15 and TRBJ2-7, with 7 bases lining up with TRBD2. V dropped 8 bases and J dropped 0; count of bases not matched to a gene: 4. The germline V gene encodes CDR1 LNHNV and CDR2 YYDKDF (reference sequence). The CDR3 runs 13 residues. CDR3: CATGAGDSYEQYF. The CDR3 DNA reads as TGTGCCACCGGGGCGGGGGACTCCTACGAGCAGTACTTC.

The chain couples TRBV4-3 to TRBJ1-2; TRBD1 agrees at 11 bases. The CDR3 is made up of 17 amino acids. Losses at the gene ends were 6 bases for V and 4 bases for J; bases not matched to a gene: 13. CDR1 is LGHNA and CDR2 is YSLEER in the germline V gene. CDR3 sequence reads: CASSNVGTGGRAYGYTF. Written as DNA, the CDR3 is TGCGCCAGCAGTAATGTAGGGACAGGGGGACGGGCCTATGGCTACACCTTC.

This clone was observed a single time. The chain joins TRBV7-3 to TRBJ2-3, with unresolved D. The CDR3 is 13 residues long. CDR1 and CDR2 from the germline V gene are SGHTA and FQGTGA. V lost 3 bases, J lost 1 base, and 5 bases lay in between. The CDR3 protein is CASSFPGTDTQYF. The CDR3 DNA reads TGTGCCAGCAGCTTCCCTGGCACAGATACGCAGTATTTT.

The rearrangement links TRBV5-6 to TRBJ2-1; unclear D gene. The CDR3 has 12 residues. Germline values: CDR1 SGHDT, CDR2 YYEEEE. V shed 4 bases and J shed 8 bases, with 10 bases lying between them. CDR3 sequence: CASSPSRYEQFF. CDR3 nucleotide sequence: TGTGCCAGCAGCCCCTCCCGGTATGAGCAGTTCTTC.

V gene TRBV29-1 combines with J gene TRBJ2-5, with D possibly being TRBD2 (5 bases). Trimming removed 6 bases at V and 4 bases at J, with 15 bases between. The germline V gene encodes CDR1 SQVTM and CDR2 ANQGSEA. The CDR3 has 13 amino acids. For the CDR3, the DNA is TGCAGCGTGGTCGGGAACCAGCGAGAGACCCAGTACTTC. This gives the protein CSVVGNQRETQYF. The entire variable domain, with the rest obtained from reference TRBV29-1 and TRBJ2-5, is as follows: SAVISQKPSRDICQRGTSLTIQCQVDSQVTMMFWYRQQPGQSLTLIATANQGSEATYESGFVIDKFPISRPNLTFSTLTVSNMSPEDSSIYLCSVVGNQRETQYFGPGTRLLVL.

This chain links TRBV6-6 with TRBJ2-5; TRBD2 is a possible D gene (7 bases). The germline V gene encodes CDR1 MNHNY and CDR2 SVGAGI (reference sequence). V lost 7 bases, J lost 4 bases, and 16 bases lay in between. This CDR3 is built from 14 residues. CDR3 bases: TGTGCCAGCACCCACCCGGGGGGCGCAGAGACCCAGTACTTC. Translation gives CASTHPGGAETQYF.

The CDR3 spells CASSPGLAGLDTQYF. DNA for the CDR3: TGTGCCAGCAGCCCTGGGCTAGCGGGGTTAGATACGCAGTATTTT. The V call is TRBV7-7, the J call TRBJ2-3; 9 nucleotides align to TRBD2. Trimming at V came to 5 bases and at J to 5 bases, leaving 8 bases not matched to a gene. The CDR3 is 15 residues long. CDR1 is SSHAT, CDR2 FNYEAQ, per germline (reference sequence).

J is TRBJ1-5 and V is TRBV9; 7 nucleotides line up with TRBD1. From germline, CDR1 is SGDLS and CDR2 YYNGEE. V lost 0 bases and J lost 5; bases outside the gene matches: 2. The CDR3 sequence is 14 residues long. The CDR3 DNA reads as TGTGCCAGCAGCGTAGGACAGGGCGATCAGCCCCAGCATTTT. Its protein product is CASSVGQGDQPQHF.

The table lists this clone with a count of one. This sequence joins TRBV15 and TRBJ2-7, with D possibly being TRBD1 (6 bases). Trimming took off 0 bases at V and 3 bases at J, with 12 bases between the two ends. The CDR3 has 15 residues. Germline CDR1 and CDR2: LNHNV and YYDKDF (reference sequence). CDR3 protein: CATSREGAGIYEQYF. The CDR3 DNA is TGTGCCACCAGCAGAGAGGGGGCAGGGATCTACGAGCAGTACTTC.